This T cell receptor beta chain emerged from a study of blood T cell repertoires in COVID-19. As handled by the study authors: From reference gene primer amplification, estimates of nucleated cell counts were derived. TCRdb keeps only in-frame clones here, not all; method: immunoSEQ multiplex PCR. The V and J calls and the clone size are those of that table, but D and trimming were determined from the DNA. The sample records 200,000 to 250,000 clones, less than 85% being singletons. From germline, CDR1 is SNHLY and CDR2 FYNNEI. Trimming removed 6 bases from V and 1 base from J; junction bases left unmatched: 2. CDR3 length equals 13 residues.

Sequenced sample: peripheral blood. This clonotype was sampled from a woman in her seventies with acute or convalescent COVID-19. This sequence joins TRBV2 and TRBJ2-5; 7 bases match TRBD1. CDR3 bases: TGTGCCAGCAGCCGACAGGGCCAAGAGACCCAGTACTTC. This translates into CASSRQGQETQYF.